This T cell receptor (beta chain) came from a study of pediatric ulcerative colitis. Profiling relied on immunoSEQ multiplex PCR, and the TCRdb table lists in-frame clones only, not all of them. The sample gives around 40,000 clones, 60% to 75% of which show up once; less than 10% is in the top ten. During colonoscopy, one to two rectal pinch biopsies were collected. Notes on this clone: Its matching antigen is unknown.

V trimming: 6 bases; J trimming: 5 bases; junction bases outside the gene matches: 13. This CDR3 comprises 15 residues. Looked up from germline, CDR1 is MDHEN and CDR2 is SYDVKM. Study-wide results and caveats: Acute severe colitis showed lower rectal diversity from clonal expansions.

The rearrangement joins TRBV28 to TRBJ2-7, with TRBD2 matching 7 bases. The clonotype was recovered from a boy between 10 and 17 years old with severe ulcerative colitis. Material: gut tissue. The CDR3 sequence: CASSRGDLLPNEQYF. CDR3 in DNA: TGTGCCAGCAGCCGGGGGGACCTCCTACCCAACGAGCAGTACTTC.